The 2 T cell receptor beta chains listed next were all sequenced from one sample in a study of blood T cell repertoires in COVID-19. Here immunoSEQ multiplex PCR was the method, and the copy in TCRdb shows in-frame clones only, minus some. The data show 110,000 to 150,000 clones, roughly 77% seen once. The specimen sequenced was peripheral blood. The source is a woman in her seventies with COVID-19, enrolled during active disease.

The rearrangement links TRBV29-1 to TRBJ2-3; 14 nucleotides line up with TRBD2. Germline V gene lookup returns CDR1 SQVTM and CDR2 ANQGSEA. The CDR3 is 14 residues long. Trimming at V came to 7 bases and at J to 6 bases, leaving 6 bases not matched to a gene. For the CDR3, the DNA is TGCAGCGGCGGACTAGCGGGGGGAGTTGATACGCAGTATTTT. Its translation is CSGGLAGGVDTQYF.

CDR3 DNA: TGTGCCAGCAATCCAGGGGGCTCCGGAAACACCATATATTTT. It encodes CASNPGGSGNTIYF. The chain recombines TRBV6-5 with TRBJ1-3, with 8 bases fitting TRBD1. V lost 7 bases to trimming and J lost 4 bases; unmatched junction nucleotides: 6. The CDR3 sequence is 14 residues long. Germline loops: CDR1 MNHEY, CDR2 SVGAGI.